This TCR beta chain derives from a study of blood T cell repertoires in COVID-19. In the study overall: The United States, Italy and Spain supplied acute and convalescent COVID-19 samples. Nucleic acid was either cDNA or gDNA, and it came from T cells, B-cell-depleted T cells, or PBMCs.

Original analysis: Using reference gene primer amplification, nucleated cell counts were estimated. Here immunoSEQ multiplex PCR was the method, and the copy in TCRdb shows in-frame clones only, minus some. The V and J calls and clone size come from that table; D and trimming were worked out from the DNA. The repertoire consists of some 280,000 clones, with over 75% occurring once and the leading ten covering around 12%. CDR1 and CDR2 (germline): LGHNA, YSLEER. This CDR3 is 16 amino acids long. The ends were cut back, 0 bases at V and 6 bases at J, with 14 bases in the middle. The material sequenced was peripheral blood. This clonotype was sampled from a woman in her sixties or seventies with acute or convalescent COVID-19. The V call is TRBV4-3, the J call TRBJ2-2; D uncertain. The DNA of the CDR3 is TGCGCCAGCAGCCAAGATAGGCTCGAGGTACCCGGGGAGCTGTTTTTT. It codes for CASSQDRLEVPGELFF.